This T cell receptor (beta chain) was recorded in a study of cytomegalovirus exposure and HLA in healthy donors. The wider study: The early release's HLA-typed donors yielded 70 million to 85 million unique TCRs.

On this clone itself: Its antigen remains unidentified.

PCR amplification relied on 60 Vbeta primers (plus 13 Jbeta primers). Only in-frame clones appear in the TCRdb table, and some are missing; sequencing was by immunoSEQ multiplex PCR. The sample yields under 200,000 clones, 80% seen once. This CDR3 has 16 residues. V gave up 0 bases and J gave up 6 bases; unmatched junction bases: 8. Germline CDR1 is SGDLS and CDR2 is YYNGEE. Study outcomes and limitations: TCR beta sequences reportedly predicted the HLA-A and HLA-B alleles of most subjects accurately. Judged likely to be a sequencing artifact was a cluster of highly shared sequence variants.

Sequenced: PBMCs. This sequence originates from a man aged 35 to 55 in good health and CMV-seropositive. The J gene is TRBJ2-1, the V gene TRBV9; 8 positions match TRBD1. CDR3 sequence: CASSVAPQGAVNEQFF. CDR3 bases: TGTGCCAGCAGCGTAGCCCCCCAGGGGGCGGTCAATGAGCAGTTCTTC.